The next 14 T cell receptor beta chains were all read from a single sample in a study of T-cell reconstitution after alpha-beta-depleted transplantation in children. The TCRbeta library incorporated unique molecular identifiers. TCRdb called the PCR reads again in MiXCR, with one record for every CDR3 protein. The profile shows a few hundred thousand distinct CDR3 sequences, around 19% of them singletons. The sample here was PBMCs from the stem cell graft donor, taken from the stem cell graft. Receptors originate from a human donor who donated a stem cell graft to a child with acute lymphoblastic leukemia.

This clonotype has just a few counts. This chain uses TRBV12-3 or TRBV12-4 with TRBJ2-7, with D perhaps TRBD1 (6 bases). V lost 2 bases and J lost 7, with 12 bases in between. The CDR3 totals 13 residues. In DNA, the CDR3 is TGTGCCAGCAGTTTAAGGAGGCAGGGGGAGCAGTACTTC. Amino acids: CASSLRRQGEQYF.

The table lists this clonotype with a count of one. V is TRBV12-3 or TRBV12-4 and J is TRBJ2-1, with 10 bases that match TRBD2. The junction had 17 bases not matched to a gene; V was cut back by 5 bases and J by 13 bases. The CDR3 runs to 16 residues. CDR3 in DNA: TGTGCCAGCAGTCCCCCAGTTGCTAGCGGGAGTAGGAGTCAGTTCTTC. Protein: CASSPPVASGSRSQFF.

The genes are TRBV7-2 and TRBJ2-5, with D tentatively TRBD1 (5 bases). The CDR3 sequence is 16 residues long. Trimming cost V 1 base and J 5 bases, with 17 bases left between them. Per germline, CDR1 SGHTA and CDR2 FQGNSA. The CDR3 here is CASSLGQGLRSETQYF. CDR3 nucleotide sequence: TGTGCCAGCAGCTTAGGGCAGGGCTTAAGATCGGAGACCCAGTACTTC.

There are a few counts of this clonotype. The rearrangement links TRBV9 to TRBJ2-7, with TRBD2 matching over 7 bases. The CDR3 totals 15 residues. V was clipped by 4 bases and J by 2 bases; unmatched bases: 9. The germline gives CDR1 SGDLS, CDR2 YYNGEE. The CDR3 reads CASSPSGAGTYEQYF. The CDR3 DNA follows: TGTGCCAGCAGCCCAAGCGGGGCGGGAACCTACGAGCAGTACTTC.

This clonotype has more than one count but fewer than ten. The rearrangement uses TRBV5-1 and TRBJ1-1; no firm D call. CDR3 length: 16 amino acids. Germline V gene sequence: CDR1 SGHRS, CDR2 YFSETQ. V was trimmed by 3 bases and J by 1 base, leaving 16 bases between them. CDR3 region: CASSWTLGRWNTEAFF. The CDR3 DNA reads TGCGCCAGCAGCTGGACCCTTGGCAGGTGGAACACTGAAGCTTTCTTT.

This sequence joins TRBV7-3 and TRBJ1-4; no clear D gene. Between the trimmed V and J ends, which lost 3 bases and 8 bases, there was a span of 16 bases. The germline V gene has CDR1 SGHTA and CDR2 FQGTGA. The length of the CDR3 is 15 residues. CDR3 DNA sequence: TGTGCCAGCAGCTTGGGAGGCTTACCGGGCGAAAAACTGTTTTTT. Protein: CASSLGGLPGEKLFF.

This clonotype appeared a few times. The chain recombines TRBV27 with TRBJ2-3; 7 nucleotides match TRBD2. This CDR3 comprises 17 residues. Germline trimming cut 2 bases from V and 4 bases from J; bases unmatched to any gene: 12. Germline CDR1 is MNHEY and CDR2 is SMNVEV (reference sequence). CDR3: CASSLAGAPNLPDTQYF. DNA for the CDR3: TGTGCCAGCAGTTTAGCGGGAGCCCCCAACCTCCCAGATACGCAGTATTTT.

Only a few counts were recorded for this clonotype. V usage is TRBV9 and J usage is TRBJ2-7; 8 bases match TRBD1. CDR1 and CDR2 from the germline V gene are SGDLS and YYNGEE. The CDR3 loop spans 15 amino acids. V shed 2 bases and J 5 bases; nucleotides not matched to a gene: 9. The CDR3 sequence is CASSVDPGGLDEQYF. The CDR3 DNA follows: TGTGCCAGCAGCGTGGATCCAGGGGGCCTTGACGAGCAGTACTTC.

This clonotype was seen a handful of times. The V call is TRBV6-5, the J call TRBJ2-1; possible D gene TRBD1, 5 bases. CDR1 and CDR2 (germline): MNHEY, SVGAGI. The CDR3 length is 15 residues. Between the trimmed V and J ends, which lost 7 bases and 0 bases, there was a span of 13 bases. CDR3 sequence reads: CASTIDRSSYNEQFF. The CDR3 coding sequence is TGTGCCAGCACCATAGACAGAAGCTCCTACAATGAGCAGTTCTTC.

The rearrangement uses TRBV20-1 and TRBJ2-3, with D tentatively TRBD2 (6 bases). The CDR3 has 14 residues. V shed 5 bases and J shed 0 bases, with 12 bases lying between them. CDR1 is DFQATT, CDR2 SNEGSKA, per germline (reference sequence). This chain's CDR3 is CSAQGGTSTDTQYF. For the CDR3, the DNA is TGCAGTGCTCAAGGCGGGACTAGCACAGATACGCAGTATTTT.

In its sample, this clonotype was seen a few times. The chain uses TRBV11-2 and TRBJ2-7, with TRBD1 identical over 7 bases. The germline CDR1 and CDR2 sequences are SGHAT and FQNNGV. The CDR3 has 13 amino acids. V was pared by 4 bases and J by 5 bases, with 5 bases of the junction left unmatched. The CDR3 sequence: CASSSTGAHEQYF. The DNA of the CDR3 is TGTGCCAGCAGCTCTACAGGGGCTCACGAGCAGTACTTC.

The genes are TRBV5-1 and TRBJ2-7, with 12 bases lining up with TRBD2. V was pared by 3 bases and J by 7 bases, with 8 bases of the junction left unmatched. CDR1 SGHRS and CDR2 YFSETQ come from the germline V gene. The CDR3 spans 15 residues. The CDR3 loop is CASSSRLAGEGEQYF. DNA of the CDR3: TGCGCCAGCAGCTCGCGACTAGCGGGAGAGGGTGAGCAGTACTTC.

The chain carries TRBV5-6 and TRBJ1-5; D call uncertain. The V end lost 4 bases, the J end lost 3 bases, and 11 bases lay between the germline ends. The CDR3 covers 14 residues. Germline V gene sequence: CDR1 SGHDT, CDR2 YYEEEE. This chain's CDR3 is CASSLGAFNQPQHF. CDR3 nucleotide sequence: TGTGCCAGCAGCCTTGGAGCTTTCAATCAGCCCCAGCATTTT.

The rearrangement uses TRBV29-1 and TRBJ2-2; no clear D gene. Per the germline V gene, CDR1 is SQVTM and CDR2 is ANQGSEA. This CDR3 is 11 amino acids long. V dropped 7 bases and J dropped 2 bases, with 5 bases sitting between them. DNA for the CDR3: TGCAGCGCTGGAAACACCGGGGAGCTGTTTTTT. Its protein is CSAGNTGELFF.